This TCR beta chain originates from a study of OX40 agonist ivuxolimab in advanced cancers. General study findings and limits: Averaging showed that CD8+ T cells had more expanded clones than CD4+ did.

Germline V gene data show CDR1 as MNHNS and CDR2 as SASEGT. CDR3 length: 12 residues. Trimming stripped 11 bases from V and 3 bases from J, with 14 bases between. About this clone itself: What it binds is not known.

The repertoire was sequenced with immunoSEQ multiplex PCR; TCRdb's copy has only in-frame clones and lacks some. The table includes tens of thousands of clones, about 84% detected once. Sequences were derived from CD4+ or CD8+ T cells sorted from blood, sampled in a trial of the OX40 agonist ivuxolimab. The clonotype originates from an adult with an advanced solid tumor such as melanoma, head and neck, liver or kidney cancer. J is TRBJ2-7 and V is TRBV6-1, with unresolved D. The CDR3 protein is CAVHSAFYEQYF. For the CDR3, the DNA is TGTGCCGTACATTCAGCTTTCTACGAGCAGTACTTC.